This TCR beta chain was profiled in a study of monozygotic twins with inflammatory bowel disease. TCRdb reworked the 5' RACE reads into one entry per CDR3 protein, no DNA. In all, the sample yields about 440,000 distinct CDR3 sequences. This receptor was obtained from a human donor with ulcerative colitis or Crohn's disease, or a healthy co-twin of an affected twin (not recorded which). Input material: blood.

The CDR3 here is CASGGRAGANVLTF. The gene calls are TRBV6-6 and TRBJ2-6; TCRdb indicates TRBD1, and absent DNA this call remains unverified. This CDR3 spans 14 amino acids. CDR1 and CDR2 (germline): MNHNY, SVGAGI (reference sequence).